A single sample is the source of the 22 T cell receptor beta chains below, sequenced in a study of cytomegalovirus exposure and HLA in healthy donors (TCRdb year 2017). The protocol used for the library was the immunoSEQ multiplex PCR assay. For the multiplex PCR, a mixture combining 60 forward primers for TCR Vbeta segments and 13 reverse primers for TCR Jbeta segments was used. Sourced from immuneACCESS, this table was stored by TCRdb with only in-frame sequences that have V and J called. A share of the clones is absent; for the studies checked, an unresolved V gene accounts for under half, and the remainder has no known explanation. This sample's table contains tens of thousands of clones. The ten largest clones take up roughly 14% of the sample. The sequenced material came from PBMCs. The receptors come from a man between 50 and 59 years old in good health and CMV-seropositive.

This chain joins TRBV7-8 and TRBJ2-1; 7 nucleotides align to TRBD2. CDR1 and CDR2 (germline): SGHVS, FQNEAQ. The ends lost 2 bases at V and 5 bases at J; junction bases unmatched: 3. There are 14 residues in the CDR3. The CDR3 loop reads CASSLREGHNEQFF. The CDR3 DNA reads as TGTGCCAGCAGCTTAAGGGAGGGCCACAATGAGCAGTTCTTC.

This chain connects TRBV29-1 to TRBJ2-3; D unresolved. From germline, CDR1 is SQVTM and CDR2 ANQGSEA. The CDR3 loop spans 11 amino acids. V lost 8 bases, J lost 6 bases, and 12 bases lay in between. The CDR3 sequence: CSLHQWDTQYF. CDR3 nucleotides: TGCAGCCTTCACCAGTGGGATACGCAGTATTTT.

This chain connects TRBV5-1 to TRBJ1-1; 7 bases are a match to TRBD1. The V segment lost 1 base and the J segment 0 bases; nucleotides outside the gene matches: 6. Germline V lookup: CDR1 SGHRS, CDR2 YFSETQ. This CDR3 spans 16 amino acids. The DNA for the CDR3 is TGCGCCAGCAGCTTGTTCCAACAGGGGATGAACACTGAAGCTTTCTTT. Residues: CASSLFQQGMNTEAFF.

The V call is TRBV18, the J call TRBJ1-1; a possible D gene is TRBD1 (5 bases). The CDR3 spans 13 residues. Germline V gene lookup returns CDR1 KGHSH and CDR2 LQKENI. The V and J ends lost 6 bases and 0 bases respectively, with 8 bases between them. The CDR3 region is CASSTDVNTEAFF. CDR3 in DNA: TGTGCCAGCTCGACAGATGTGAACACTGAAGCTTTCTTT.

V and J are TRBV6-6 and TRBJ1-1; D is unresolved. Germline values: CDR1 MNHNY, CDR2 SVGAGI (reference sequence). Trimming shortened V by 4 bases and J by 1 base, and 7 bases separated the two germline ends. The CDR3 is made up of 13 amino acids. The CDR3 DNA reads TGTGCCAGCAGTTTTTCAGGGAACACTGAAGCTTTCTTT. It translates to CASSFSGNTEAFF.

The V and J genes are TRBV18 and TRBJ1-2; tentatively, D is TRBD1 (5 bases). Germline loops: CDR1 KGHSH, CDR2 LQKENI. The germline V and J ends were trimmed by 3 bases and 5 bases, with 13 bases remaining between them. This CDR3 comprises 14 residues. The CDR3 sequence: CASSPGQQGYGYTF. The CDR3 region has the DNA TGTGCCAGCTCACCGGGGCAGCAAGGTTATGGCTACACCTTC.

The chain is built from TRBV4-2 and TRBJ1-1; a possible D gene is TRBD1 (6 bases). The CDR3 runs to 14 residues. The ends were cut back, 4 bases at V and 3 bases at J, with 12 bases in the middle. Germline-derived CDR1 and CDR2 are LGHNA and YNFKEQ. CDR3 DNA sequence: TGTGCCAGCAGCCTAACCACAGGGTACACTGAAGCTTTCTTT. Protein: CASSLTTGYTEAFF.

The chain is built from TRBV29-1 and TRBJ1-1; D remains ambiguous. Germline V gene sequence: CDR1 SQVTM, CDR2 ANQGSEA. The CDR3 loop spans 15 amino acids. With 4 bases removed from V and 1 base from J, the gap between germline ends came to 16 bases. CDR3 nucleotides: TGCAGCGTTGTGGAGGTGGCAGTCCGGAACACTGAAGCTTTCTTT. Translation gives CSVVEVAVRNTEAFF.

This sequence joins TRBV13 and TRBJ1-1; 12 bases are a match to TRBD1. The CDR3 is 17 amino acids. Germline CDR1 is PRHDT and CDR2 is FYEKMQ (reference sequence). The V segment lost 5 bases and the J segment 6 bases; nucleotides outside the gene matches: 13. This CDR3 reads CASSLNPGQGASAEAFF. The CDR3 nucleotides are TGTGCCAGCAGCCTAAATCCGGGACAGGGGGCTTCGGCTGAAGCTTTCTTT.

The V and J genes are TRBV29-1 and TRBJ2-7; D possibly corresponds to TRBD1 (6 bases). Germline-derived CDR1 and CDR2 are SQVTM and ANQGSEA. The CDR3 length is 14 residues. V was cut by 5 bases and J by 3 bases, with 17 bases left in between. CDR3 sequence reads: CSVSQPGTNYEQYF. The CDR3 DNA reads TGCAGCGTTTCCCAACCCGGGACAAACTACGAGCAGTACTTC.

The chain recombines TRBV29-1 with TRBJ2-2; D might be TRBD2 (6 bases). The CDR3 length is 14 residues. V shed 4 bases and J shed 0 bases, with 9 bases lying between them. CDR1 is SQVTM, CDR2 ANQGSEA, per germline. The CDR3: CSVGASANTGELFF. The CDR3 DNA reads TGCAGCGTTGGGGCTAGCGCGAACACCGGGGAGCTGTTTTTT.

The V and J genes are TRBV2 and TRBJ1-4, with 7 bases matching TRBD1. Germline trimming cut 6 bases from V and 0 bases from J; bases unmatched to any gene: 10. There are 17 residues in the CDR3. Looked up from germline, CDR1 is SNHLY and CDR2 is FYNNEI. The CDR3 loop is CASSHRGLGATNEKLFF. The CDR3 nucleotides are TGTGCCAGCAGCCACAGGGGTCTGGGGGCAACTAATGAAAAACTGTTTTTT.

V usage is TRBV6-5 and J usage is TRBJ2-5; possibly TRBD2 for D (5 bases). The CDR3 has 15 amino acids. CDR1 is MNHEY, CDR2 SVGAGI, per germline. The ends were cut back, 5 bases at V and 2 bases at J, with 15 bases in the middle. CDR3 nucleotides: TGTGCCAGCAGTCCCCGGGGAGCAGTACAAGAGACCCAGTACTTC. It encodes CASSPRGAVQETQYF.

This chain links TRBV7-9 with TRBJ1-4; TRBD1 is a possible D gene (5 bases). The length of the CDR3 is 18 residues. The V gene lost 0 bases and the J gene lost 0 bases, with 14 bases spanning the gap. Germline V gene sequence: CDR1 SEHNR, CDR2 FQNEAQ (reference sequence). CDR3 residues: CASSLARGTGSTNEKLFF. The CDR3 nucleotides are TGTGCCAGCAGCTTAGCGCGGGGGACCGGCTCAACTAATGAAAAACTGTTTTTT.

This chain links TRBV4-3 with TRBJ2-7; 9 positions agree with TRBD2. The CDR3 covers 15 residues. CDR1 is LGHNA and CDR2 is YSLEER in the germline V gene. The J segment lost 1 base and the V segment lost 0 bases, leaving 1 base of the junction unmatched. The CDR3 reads CASSQEREGSYEQYF. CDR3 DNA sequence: TGCGCCAGCAGCCAAGAGCGGGAGGGATCCTACGAGCAGTACTTC.

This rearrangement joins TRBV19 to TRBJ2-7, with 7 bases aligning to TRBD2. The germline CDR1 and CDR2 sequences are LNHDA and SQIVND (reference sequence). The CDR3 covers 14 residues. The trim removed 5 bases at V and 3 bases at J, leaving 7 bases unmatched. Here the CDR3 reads CASSWGGEDYEQYF. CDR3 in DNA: TGTGCCAGTAGTTGGGGGGGAGAGGACTACGAGCAGTACTTC.

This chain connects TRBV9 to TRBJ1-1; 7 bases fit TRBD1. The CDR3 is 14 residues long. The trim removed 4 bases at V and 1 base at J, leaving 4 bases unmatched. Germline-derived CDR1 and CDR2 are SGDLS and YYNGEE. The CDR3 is CASSPGDRNTEAFF. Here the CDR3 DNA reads TGTGCCAGCAGCCCAGGGGACAGGAACACTGAAGCTTTCTTT.

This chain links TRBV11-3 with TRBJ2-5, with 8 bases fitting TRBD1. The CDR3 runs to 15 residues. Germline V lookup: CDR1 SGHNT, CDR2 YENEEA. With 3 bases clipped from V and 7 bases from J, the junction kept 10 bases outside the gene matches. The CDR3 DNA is TGTGCCAGCAGCTTCACAGGGGGAGTGGTGGGGACCCAGTACTTC. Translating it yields CASSFTGGVVGTQYF.

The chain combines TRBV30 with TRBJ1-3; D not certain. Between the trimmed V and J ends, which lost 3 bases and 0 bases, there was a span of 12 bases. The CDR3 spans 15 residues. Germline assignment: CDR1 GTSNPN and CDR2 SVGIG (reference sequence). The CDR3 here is CAWSGGPHSGNTIYF. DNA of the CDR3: TGTGCCTGGAGCGGAGGGCCACACTCTGGAAACACCATATATTTT.

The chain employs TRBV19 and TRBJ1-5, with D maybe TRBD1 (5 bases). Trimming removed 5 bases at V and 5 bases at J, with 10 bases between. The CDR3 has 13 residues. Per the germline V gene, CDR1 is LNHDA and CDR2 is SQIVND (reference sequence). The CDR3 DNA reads TGTGCCAGTAGTTTGGCGGGGCATCAGCCCCAGCATTTT. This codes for CASSLAGHQPQHF.

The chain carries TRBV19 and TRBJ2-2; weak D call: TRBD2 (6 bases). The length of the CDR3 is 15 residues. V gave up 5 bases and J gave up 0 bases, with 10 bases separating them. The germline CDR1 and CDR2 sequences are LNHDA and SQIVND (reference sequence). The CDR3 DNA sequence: TGTGCCAGTAGTCGTTCTAGCGCGAACACCGGGGAGCTGTTTTTT. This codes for CASSRSSANTGELFF.

This chain's CDR3 is CASSLSLAENTGELFF. CDR3 bases: TGTGCCAGCAGCCTGTCCCTGGCGGAGAACACCGGGGAGCTGTTTTTT. J is TRBJ2-2 and V is TRBV9, with unresolved D. The CDR3 runs 16 residues. Per the germline V gene, CDR1 is SGDLS and CDR2 is YYNGEE. The V end lost 4 bases, the J end lost 1 base, and 14 bases lay between the germline ends.